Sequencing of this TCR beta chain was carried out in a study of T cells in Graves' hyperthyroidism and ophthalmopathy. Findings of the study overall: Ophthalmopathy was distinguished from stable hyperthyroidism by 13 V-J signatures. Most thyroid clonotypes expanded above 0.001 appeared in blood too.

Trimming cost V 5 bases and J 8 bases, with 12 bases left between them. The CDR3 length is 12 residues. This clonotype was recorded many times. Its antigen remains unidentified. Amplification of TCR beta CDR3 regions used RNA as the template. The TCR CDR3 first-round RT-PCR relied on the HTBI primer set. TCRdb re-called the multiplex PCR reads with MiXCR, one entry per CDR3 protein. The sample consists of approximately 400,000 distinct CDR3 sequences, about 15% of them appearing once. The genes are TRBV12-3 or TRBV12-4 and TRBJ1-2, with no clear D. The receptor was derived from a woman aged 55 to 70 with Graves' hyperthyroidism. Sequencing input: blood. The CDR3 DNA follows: TGTGCCAGCAGTCTCCCGGGCTCGGGCTACACCTTC. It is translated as CASSLPGSGYTF.